The T cell receptor (beta chain) under discussion was sequenced for a study of long-term antiretroviral therapy in people with HIV. Going into DNA extraction, samples held roughly 0.95-11 million cryopreserved PBMC. Study-level findings and limits: Dominant in the repertoire at all time points were clones expanded before ART.

Turning to this clone: Its antigen is unidentified.

Trimming shortened V by 3 bases and J by 1 base, and 6 bases separated the two germline ends. Germline lookup yields CDR1 LGHNA and CDR2 YSLEER. The CDR3 sequence is 13 residues long. A v3.0 immunoSEQ assay was performed at survey level. Clones were sequenced by immunoSEQ multiplex PCR, and TCRdb holds only the in-frame ones, with some missing. The sample consists of tens of thousands of clones, 75% to 85% of them appearing once. The chain is built from TRBV4-3 and TRBJ1-2; D unclear. This clonotype originated in a man aged 40-49 years with HIV. Here the sequenced sample was unsorted PBMCs, taken 0.3 years after starting antiretroviral therapy. CDR3 sequence (DNA): TGCGCCAGCAGCCAGCGACTTAACTATGGCTACACCTTC. Amino acids: CASSQRLNYGYTF.